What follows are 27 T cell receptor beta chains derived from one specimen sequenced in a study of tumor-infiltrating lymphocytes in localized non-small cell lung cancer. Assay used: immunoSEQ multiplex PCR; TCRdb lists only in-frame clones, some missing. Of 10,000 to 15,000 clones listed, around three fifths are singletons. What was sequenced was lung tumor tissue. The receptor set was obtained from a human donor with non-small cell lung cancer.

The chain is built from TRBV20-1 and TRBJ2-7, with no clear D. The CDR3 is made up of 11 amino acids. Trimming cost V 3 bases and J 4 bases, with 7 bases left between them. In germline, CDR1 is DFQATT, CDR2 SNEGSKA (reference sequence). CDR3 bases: TGCAGTGCTAGTAAGCGTTACGAGCAGTACTTC. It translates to CSASKRYEQYF.

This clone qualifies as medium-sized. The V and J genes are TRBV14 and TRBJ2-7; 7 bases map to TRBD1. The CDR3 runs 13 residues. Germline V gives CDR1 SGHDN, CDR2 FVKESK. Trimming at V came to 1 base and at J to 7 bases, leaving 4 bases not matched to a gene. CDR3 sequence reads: CASSQVHRGEQYF. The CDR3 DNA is TGTGCCAGCAGCCAAGTTCACAGGGGAGAGCAGTACTTC.

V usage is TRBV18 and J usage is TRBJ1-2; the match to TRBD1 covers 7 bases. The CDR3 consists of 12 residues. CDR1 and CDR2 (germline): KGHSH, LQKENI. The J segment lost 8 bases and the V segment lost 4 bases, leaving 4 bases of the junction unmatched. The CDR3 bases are TGTGCCAGCTCACAACGACAGGGAGGCTACACCTTC. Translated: CASSQRQGGYTF.

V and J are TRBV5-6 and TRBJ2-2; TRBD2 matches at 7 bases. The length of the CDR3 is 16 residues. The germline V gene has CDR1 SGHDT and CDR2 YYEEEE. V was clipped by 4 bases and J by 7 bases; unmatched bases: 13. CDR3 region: CASSPTGRGGDGELFF. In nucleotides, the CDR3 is TGTGCCAGCAGCCCTACGGGGAGGGGTGGAGACGGGGAGCTGTTTTTT.

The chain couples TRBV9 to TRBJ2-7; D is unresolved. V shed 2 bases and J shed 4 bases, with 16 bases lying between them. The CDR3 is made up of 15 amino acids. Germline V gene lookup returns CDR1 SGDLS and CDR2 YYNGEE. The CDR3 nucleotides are TGTGCCAGCAGCGTTTCCCCCGGCCTCCCTTACGAGCAGTACTTC. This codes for CASSVSPGLPYEQYF.

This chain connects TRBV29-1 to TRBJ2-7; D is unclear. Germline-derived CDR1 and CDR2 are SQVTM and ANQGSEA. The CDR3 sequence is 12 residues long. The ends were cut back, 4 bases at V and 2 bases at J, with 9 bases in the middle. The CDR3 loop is CSVGSQAYEQYF. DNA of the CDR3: TGCAGCGTTGGAAGCCAGGCCTACGAGCAGTACTTC.

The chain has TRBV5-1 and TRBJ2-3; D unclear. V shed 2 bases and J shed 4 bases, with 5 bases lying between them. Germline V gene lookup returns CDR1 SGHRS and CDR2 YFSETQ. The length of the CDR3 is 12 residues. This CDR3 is CASSFQSDTQYF. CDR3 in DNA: TGCGCCAGCAGCTTTCAGTCAGATACGCAGTATTTT.

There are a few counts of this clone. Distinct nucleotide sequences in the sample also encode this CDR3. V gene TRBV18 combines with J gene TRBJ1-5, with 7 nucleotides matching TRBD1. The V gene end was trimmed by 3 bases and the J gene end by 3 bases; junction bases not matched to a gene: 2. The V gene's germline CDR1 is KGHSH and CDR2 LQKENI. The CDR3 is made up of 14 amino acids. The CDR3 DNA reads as TGTGCCAGCTCACCCGGGACAGCCAATCAGCCCCAGCATTTT. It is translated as CASSPGTANQPQHF.

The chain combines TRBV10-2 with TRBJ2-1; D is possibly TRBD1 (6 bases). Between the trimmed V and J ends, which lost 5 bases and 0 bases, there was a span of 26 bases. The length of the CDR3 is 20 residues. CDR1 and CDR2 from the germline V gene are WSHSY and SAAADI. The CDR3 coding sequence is TGCGCCAGCAGTTTGCCAACAGTTCCTCGGGACACGGACTCCTACAATGAGCAGTTCTTC. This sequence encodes CASSLPTVPRDTDSYNEQFF.

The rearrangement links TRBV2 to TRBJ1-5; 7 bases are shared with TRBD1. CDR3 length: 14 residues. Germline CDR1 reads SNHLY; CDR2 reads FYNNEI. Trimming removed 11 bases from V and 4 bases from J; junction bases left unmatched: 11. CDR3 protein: CAVQGKDVNQPQHF. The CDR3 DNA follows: TGTGCCGTACAGGGGAAGGATGTTAATCAGCCCCAGCATTTT.

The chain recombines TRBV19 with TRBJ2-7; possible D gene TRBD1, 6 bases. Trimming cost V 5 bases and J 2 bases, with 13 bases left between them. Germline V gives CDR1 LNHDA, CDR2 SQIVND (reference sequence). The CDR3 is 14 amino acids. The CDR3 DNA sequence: TGTGCCAGTAGTCCCCGACAGGCTACCTACGAGCAGTACTTC. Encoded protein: CASSPRQATYEQYF.

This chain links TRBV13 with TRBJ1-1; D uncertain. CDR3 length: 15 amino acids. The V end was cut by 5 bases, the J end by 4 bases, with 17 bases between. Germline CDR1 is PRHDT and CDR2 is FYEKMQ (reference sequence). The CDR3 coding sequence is TGTGCCAGCAGCCCGCCGGGGTTCCGAGGCACTGAAGCTTTCTTT. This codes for CASSPPGFRGTEAFF.

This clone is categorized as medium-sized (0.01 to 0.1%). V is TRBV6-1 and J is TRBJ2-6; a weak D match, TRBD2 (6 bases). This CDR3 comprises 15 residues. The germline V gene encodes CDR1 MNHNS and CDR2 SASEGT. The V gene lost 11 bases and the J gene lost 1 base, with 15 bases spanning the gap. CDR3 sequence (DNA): TGTGCCGCCGGGGGAGAGCAGTCTGGGGCCAACGTCCTGACTTTC. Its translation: CAAGGEQSGANVLTF.

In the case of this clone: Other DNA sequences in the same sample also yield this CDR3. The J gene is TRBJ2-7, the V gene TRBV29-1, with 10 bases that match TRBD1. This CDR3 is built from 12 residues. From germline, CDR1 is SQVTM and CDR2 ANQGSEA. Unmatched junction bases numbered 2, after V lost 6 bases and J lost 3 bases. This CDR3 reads CSVGDRGYEQYF. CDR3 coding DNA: TGCAGCGTCGGGGACAGGGGCTACGAGCAGTACTTC.

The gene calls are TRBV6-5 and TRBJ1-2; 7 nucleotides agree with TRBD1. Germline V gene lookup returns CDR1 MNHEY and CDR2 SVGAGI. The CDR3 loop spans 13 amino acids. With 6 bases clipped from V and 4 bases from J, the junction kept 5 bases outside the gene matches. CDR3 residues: CASRLDRFYGYTF. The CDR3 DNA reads TGTGCCAGCAGGCTGGACAGGTTCTATGGCTACACCTTC.

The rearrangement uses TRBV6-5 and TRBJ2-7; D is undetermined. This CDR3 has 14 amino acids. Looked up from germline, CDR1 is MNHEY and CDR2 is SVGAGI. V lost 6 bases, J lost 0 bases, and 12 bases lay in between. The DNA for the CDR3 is TGTGCCAGCAGCCAAGGGCCGTCCTCCTACGAGCAGTACTTC. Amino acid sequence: CASSQGPSSYEQYF.

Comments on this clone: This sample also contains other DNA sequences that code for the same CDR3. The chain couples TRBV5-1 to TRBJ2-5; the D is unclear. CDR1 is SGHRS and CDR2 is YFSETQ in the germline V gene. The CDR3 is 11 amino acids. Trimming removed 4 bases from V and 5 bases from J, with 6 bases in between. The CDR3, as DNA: TGCGCCAGCAGCCGTGGGGAGACCCAGTACTTC. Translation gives CASSRGETQYF.

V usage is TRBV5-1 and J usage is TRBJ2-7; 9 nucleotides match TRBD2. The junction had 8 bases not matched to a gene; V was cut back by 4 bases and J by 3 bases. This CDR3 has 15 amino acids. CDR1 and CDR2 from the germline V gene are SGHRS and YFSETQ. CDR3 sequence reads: CASSLGTSLIYEQYF. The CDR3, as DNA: TGCGCCAGCAGCCTCGGGACTAGCCTTATCTACGAGCAGTACTTC.

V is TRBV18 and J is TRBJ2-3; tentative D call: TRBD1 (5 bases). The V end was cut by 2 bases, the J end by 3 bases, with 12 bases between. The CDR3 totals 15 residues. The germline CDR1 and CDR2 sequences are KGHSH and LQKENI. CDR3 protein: CASSPMQGGTDTQYF. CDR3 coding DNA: TGTGCCAGCTCACCAATGCAGGGTGGTACAGATACGCAGTATTTT.

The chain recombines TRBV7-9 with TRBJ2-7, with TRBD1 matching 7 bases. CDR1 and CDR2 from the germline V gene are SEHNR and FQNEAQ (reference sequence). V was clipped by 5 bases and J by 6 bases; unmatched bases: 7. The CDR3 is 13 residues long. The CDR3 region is CASSLTQGFEQYF. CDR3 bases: TGTGCCAGCAGCCTAACACAGGGGTTCGAGCAGTACTTC. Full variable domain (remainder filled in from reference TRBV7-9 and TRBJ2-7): DTGVSQNPRHKITKRGQNVTFRCDPISEHNRLYWYRQTLGQGPEFLTYFQNEAQLEKSRLLSDRFSAERPKGSFSTLEIQRTEQGDSAMYLCASSLTQGFEQYFGPGTRLTVT.

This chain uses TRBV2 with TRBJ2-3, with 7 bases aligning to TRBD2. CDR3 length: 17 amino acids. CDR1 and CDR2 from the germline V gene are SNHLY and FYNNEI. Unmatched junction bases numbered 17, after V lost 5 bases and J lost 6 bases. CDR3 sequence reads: CASSPELGLRGWDTQYF. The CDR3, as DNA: TGTGCCAGCAGTCCCGAATTGGGACTACGAGGATGGGATACGCAGTATTTT. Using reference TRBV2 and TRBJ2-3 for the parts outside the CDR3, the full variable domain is EPEVTQTPSHQVTQMGQEVILRCVPISNHLYFYWYRQILGQKVEFLVSFYNNEISEKSEIFDDQFSVERPDGSNFTLKIRSTKLEDSAMYFCASSPELGLRGWDTQYFGPGTRLTVL.

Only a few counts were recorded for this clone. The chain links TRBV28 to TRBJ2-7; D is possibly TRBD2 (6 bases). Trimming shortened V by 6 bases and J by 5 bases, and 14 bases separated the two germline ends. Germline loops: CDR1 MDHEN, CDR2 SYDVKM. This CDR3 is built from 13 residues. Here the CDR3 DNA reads TGTGCCAGCAGGGACGGCGGGGACCACGAGCAGTACTTC. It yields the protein CASRDGGDHEQYF. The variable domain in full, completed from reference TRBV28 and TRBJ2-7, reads DVKVTQSSRYLVKRTGEKVFLECVQDMDHENMFWYRQDPGLGLRLIYFSYDVKMKEKGDIPEGYSVSREKKERFSLILESASTNQTSMYLCASRDGGDHEQYFGPGTRLTVT.

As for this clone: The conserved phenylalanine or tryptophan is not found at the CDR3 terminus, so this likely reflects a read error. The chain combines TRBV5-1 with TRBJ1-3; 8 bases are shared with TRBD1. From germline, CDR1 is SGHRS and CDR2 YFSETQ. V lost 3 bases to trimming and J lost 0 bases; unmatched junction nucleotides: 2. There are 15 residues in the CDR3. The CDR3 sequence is CASSSGTGSGNTIYS. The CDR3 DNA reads TGCGCCAGCAGCTCGGGGACAGGCTCTGGAAACACCATATATTCT.

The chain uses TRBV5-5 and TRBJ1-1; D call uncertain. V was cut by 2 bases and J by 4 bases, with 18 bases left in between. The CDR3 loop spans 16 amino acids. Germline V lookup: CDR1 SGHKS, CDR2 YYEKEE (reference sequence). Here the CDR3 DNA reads TGTGCCAGCAGCTTTTTGTATAGAACAGCGGGCACTGAAGCTTTCTTT. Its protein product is CASSFLYRTAGTEAFF.

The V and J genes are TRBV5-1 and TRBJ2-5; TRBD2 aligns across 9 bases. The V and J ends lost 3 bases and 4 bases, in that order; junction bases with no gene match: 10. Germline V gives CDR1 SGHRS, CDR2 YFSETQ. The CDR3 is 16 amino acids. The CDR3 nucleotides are TGCGCCAGCAGCTCAACCTTAGCGGGAGTGGGAGAGACCCAGTACTTC. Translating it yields CASSSTLAGVGETQYF.

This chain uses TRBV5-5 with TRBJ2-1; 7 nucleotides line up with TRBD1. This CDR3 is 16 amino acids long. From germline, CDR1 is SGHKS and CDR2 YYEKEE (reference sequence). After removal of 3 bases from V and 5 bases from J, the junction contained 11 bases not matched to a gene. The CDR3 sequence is CASSSYRGRGNNEQFF. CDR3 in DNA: TGTGCCAGCAGCTCGTACAGGGGTCGAGGTAACAATGAGCAGTTCTTC.

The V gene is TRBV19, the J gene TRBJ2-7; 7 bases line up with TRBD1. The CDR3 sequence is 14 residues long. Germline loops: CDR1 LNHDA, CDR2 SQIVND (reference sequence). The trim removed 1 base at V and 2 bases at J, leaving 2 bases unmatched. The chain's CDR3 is CASSIGQGTYEQYF. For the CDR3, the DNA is TGTGCCAGTAGTATAGGACAGGGAACCTACGAGCAGTACTTC.